The 30 T cell receptor beta chains below were found in one sample sequenced in a study of T cell responses to AZD1222 COVID-19 vaccine (dated by TCRdb to the early 2020s). The library relied on the immunoSEQ multiplex PCR assay. TCRdb's version of the immuneACCESS table is confined to in-frame rearrangements and falls short of the full clone set. An unresolved V gene accounts for under half of the shortfall where checked; the remainder is of unknown origin. This sample has 150,000 or so clones in its table, and 80% to 95% of those were observed once. The ten largest clones capture approximately 5.4% of the sample. The intended sense of this specimen's time point label: baseline before first vaccination. The sequences come from peripheral blood, collected on day 0 of AZD1222 vaccination. The receptors originated from an adult in good health.

The rearrangement links TRBV27 to TRBJ2-7; tentative D call: TRBD1 (5 bases). The CDR3 consists of 13 residues. The V and J ends lost 8 bases and 2 bases respectively, with 13 bases between them. CDR1 and CDR2 (germline): MNHEY, SMNVEV (reference sequence). In nucleotides, the CDR3 is TGTGCCAGCGCCACAGGATACCCCTACGAGCAGTACTTC. This encodes CASATGYPYEQYF.

This clone was found a few times. The chain couples TRBV24-1 to TRBJ2-1; 9 nucleotides agree with TRBD1. V was clipped by 3 bases and J by 3 bases; unmatched bases: 5. The CDR3 extends over 16 amino acids. Germline V gives CDR1 KGHDR, CDR2 SFDVKD. CDR3 sequence: CATSDSTGGYYNEQFF. CDR3 coding DNA: TGTGCCACCAGTGATAGTACAGGGGGCTACTACAATGAGCAGTTCTTC.

This chain connects TRBV27 to TRBJ1-5; no clear D. Looked up from germline, CDR1 is MNHEY and CDR2 is SMNVEV (reference sequence). The V end was cut by 5 bases, the J end by 2 bases, with 10 bases between. CDR3 length: 14 residues. This chain's CDR3 is CASSRYSGNQPQHF. Written as DNA, the CDR3 is TGTGCCAGCAGTCGATATAGCGGCAATCAGCCCCAGCATTTT.

As regards this clone: The identical CDR3 is also encoded by other nucleotide sequences in the sample. This sequence joins TRBV5-1 and TRBJ1-5, with no clear D. The CDR3 extends over 13 amino acids. The V end was cut by 3 bases, the J end by 4 bases, with 8 bases between. The germline CDR1 and CDR2 sequences are SGHRS and YFSETQ. CDR3 nucleotides: TGCGCCAGCAGCTCAGACCCAAATCAGCCCCAGCATTTT. This sequence encodes CASSSDPNQPQHF.

The V gene is TRBV28, the J gene TRBJ1-6; tentatively, D is TRBD1 (5 bases). V gave up 2 bases and J gave up 4 bases, with 12 bases separating them. The CDR3 runs 16 residues. Germline lookup yields CDR1 MDHEN and CDR2 SYDVKM. The CDR3 protein is CASSLLRVGYNSPLHF. Here the CDR3 DNA reads TGTGCCAGCAGTTTACTCAGGGTGGGGTATAATTCACCCCTCCACTTT.

This clone was counted a single time. The J gene is TRBJ1-1, the V gene TRBV29-1, with TRBD1 matching over 10 bases. The CDR3 totals 12 residues. CDR1 and CDR2 from the germline V gene are SQVTM and ANQGSEA. Losses at the gene ends were 7 bases for V and 7 bases for J; bases not matched to a gene: 6. The CDR3 DNA reads TGCAGCGCCGGGACAGGGGTTGGTGAAGCTTTCTTT. Protein: CSAGTGVGEAFF.

V is TRBV27 and J is TRBJ2-7, with D maybe TRBD1 (6 bases). The CDR3 loop spans 11 amino acids. Germline V gene lookup returns CDR1 MNHEY and CDR2 SMNVEV (reference sequence). V was clipped by 5 bases and J by 6 bases, with 8 bases between them. CDR3 sequence reads: CASSTGTEQYF. The CDR3 DNA sequence: TGTGCCAGCAGTACAGGGACCGAGCAGTACTTC.

This clone was seen more than once but under ten times. The genes are TRBV7-6 and TRBJ2-7; 9 bases are a match to TRBD1. The germline V gene has CDR1 SGHVS and CDR2 FNYEAQ. J was trimmed by 3 bases and V by 5 bases; bases with no gene match: 8. The CDR3 runs to 15 residues. The CDR3 loop reads CASSPTGGQHYEQYF. The CDR3 coding sequence is TGTGCCAGCAGCCCGACAGGGGGACAGCACTACGAGCAGTACTTC.

The chain employs TRBV15 and TRBJ2-7; 11 bases map to TRBD2. This CDR3 has 15 amino acids. Germline loops: CDR1 LNHNV, CDR2 YYDKDF (reference sequence). V shed 1 base and J 3 bases; nucleotides not matched to a gene: 2. The CDR3: CATSRVTSGSYEQYF. The DNA for the CDR3 is TGTGCCACCAGCAGAGTTACTAGCGGGAGCTACGAGCAGTACTTC.

The chain is built from TRBV20-1 and TRBJ2-6, with TRBD1 identical over 9 bases. V lost 3 bases and J lost 3; bases outside the gene matches: 9. The CDR3 has 17 residues. Germline V gene lookup returns CDR1 DFQATT and CDR2 SNEGSKA (reference sequence). Written as DNA, the CDR3 is TGCAGTGCTAGTACCGGGACAGGGTACCTTGGGGCCAACGTCCTGACTTTC. As protein: CSASTGTGYLGANVLTF.

The rearrangement links TRBV5-4 to TRBJ1-1; a weak D match, TRBD1 (5 bases). Trimming left V 5 bases short and J 0 bases short, with 11 bases between. The CDR3 is made up of 14 amino acids. CDR1 is SGHNT, CDR2 YYREEE, per germline (reference sequence). The CDR3 reads CASRGVGLNTEAFF. In DNA form, the CDR3 reads TGTGCCAGCAGAGGGGTAGGACTGAACACTGAAGCTTTCTTT.

The chain recombines TRBV4-2 with TRBJ2-2; no clear D gene. Germline CDR1 reads LGHNA; CDR2 reads YNFKEQ. V shed 1 base and J shed 6 bases, with 9 bases lying between them. CDR3 length: 14 residues. Written as DNA, the CDR3 is TGTGCCAGCAGCCAAGGCCAGAATCCCGGGGAGCTGTTTTTT. Protein: CASSQGQNPGELFF.

The chain carries TRBV18 and TRBJ2-7, with D possibly matching TRBD2 (6 bases). CDR1 KGHSH and CDR2 LQKENI come from the germline V gene. The V and J ends lost 5 bases and 1 base respectively, with 9 bases between them. The CDR3 is 13 residues long. CDR3 DNA: TGTGCCAGCTCAAGTGCGGGGTCCTACGAGCAGTACTTC. It translates to CASSSAGSYEQYF.

The J gene is TRBJ1-6, the V gene TRBV18, with D possibly being TRBD1 (6 bases). CDR3 size: 14 residues. Deletions cut 6 bases from V and 5 bases from J, with 11 bases between. From germline, CDR1 is KGHSH and CDR2 LQKENI. CDR3 in amino acids: CASSQQGNNSPLHF. CDR3 coding DNA: TGTGCCAGCTCTCAACAGGGAAATAATTCACCCCTCCACTTT.

V gene TRBV6-5 combines with J gene TRBJ1-5, with 8 bases identical to TRBD1. V dropped 1 base and J dropped 6; count of bases not matched to a gene: 5. CDR3 length: 15 amino acids. Germline V gene data show CDR1 as MNHEY and CDR2 as SVGAGI. The CDR3 protein is CASSYWTGKGQPQHF. DNA of the CDR3: TGTGCCAGCAGTTACTGGACAGGGAAGGGTCAGCCCCAGCATTTT.

This clone appeared a single time. The chain combines TRBV11-2 with TRBJ2-7, with no clear D. The V gene's germline CDR1 is SGHAT and CDR2 FQNNGV. CDR3 length: 15 amino acids. The V end was cut by 6 bases, the J end by 3 bases, with 18 bases between. The chain's CDR3 is CASRARTASFYEQYF. The DNA for the CDR3 is TGTGCCAGCAGAGCAAGGACGGCGTCATTCTACGAGCAGTACTTC.

This clone came up once. The chain carries TRBV5-1 and TRBJ2-7; the match to TRBD1 covers 8 bases. This CDR3 contains 13 residues. CDR1 and CDR2 (germline): SGHRS, YFSETQ. V shed 7 bases, J shed 0 bases, and the junction held 3 bases outside the gene matches. CDR3 in DNA: TGCGCCAGCCGAGGACAGGGCTCCTACGAGCAGTACTTC. Its translation: CASRGQGSYEQYF.

The genes are TRBV7-9 and TRBJ1-3, with TRBD1 matching over 8 bases. The CDR3 extends over 15 amino acids. Germline V lookup: CDR1 SEHNR, CDR2 FQNEAQ (reference sequence). The ends lost 1 base at V and 2 bases at J; junction bases unmatched: 1. The CDR3 sequence: CASSLGTGTGNTIYF. CDR3 nucleotides: TGTGCCAGCAGCTTAGGGACAGGGACTGGAAACACCATATATTTT.

The rearrangement joins TRBV2 to TRBJ2-7; D perhaps matches TRBD1 (6 bases). V dropped 4 bases and J dropped 0 bases, with 13 bases sitting between them. Germline CDR1 reads SNHLY; CDR2 reads FYNNEI. This CDR3 region has 15 residues. In DNA form, the CDR3 reads TGTGCCAGCAGTGTCGACAGGTCAAGCTCCTACGAGCAGTACTTC. Its translation: CASSVDRSSSYEQYF.

The CDR3 spells CASSTGSRYTGELFF. The CDR3 DNA is TGTGCCAGCTCAACGGGTTCTAGGTACACCGGGGAGCTGTTTTTT. V is TRBV18 and J is TRBJ2-2; D remains ambiguous. Germline V gene data show CDR1 as KGHSH and CDR2 as LQKENI. V lost 5 bases, J lost 3 bases, and 13 bases lay in between. The CDR3 has 15 amino acids.

The chain carries TRBV2 and TRBJ1-1; TRBD1 matches 7 bases. V lost 5 bases to trimming and J lost 9 bases; unmatched junction nucleotides: 6. The V gene's germline CDR1 is SNHLY and CDR2 FYNNEI. This CDR3 has 12 amino acids. The CDR3: CASSHDRAKAFF. CDR3 coding DNA: TGTGCCAGCAGTCACGACAGGGCGAAAGCTTTCTTT.

V is TRBV7-8 and J is TRBJ2-3; maybe TRBD2 (7 bases). V gave up 3 bases and J gave up 2 bases, with 12 bases separating them. This CDR3 has 15 residues. Germline V CDR1 and CDR2: SGHVS, FQNEAQ. CDR3 nucleotide sequence: TGTGCCAGCAGCTTGCGGGGGACAACCACAGATACGCAGTATTTT. Translation: CASSLRGTTTDTQYF.

The chain is built from TRBV7-6 and TRBJ2-1; D may be TRBD1 (5 bases). V lost 5 bases, J lost 0 bases, and 11 bases lay in between. The CDR3 consists of 15 residues. CDR1 is SGHVS, CDR2 FNYEAQ, per germline. In nucleotides, the CDR3 is TGTGCCAGCAGCAACCGACAGAGCTCCTACAATGAGCAGTTCTTC. As protein: CASSNRQSSYNEQFF.

V gene TRBV5-1 combines with J gene TRBJ1-5; 8 nucleotides agree with TRBD1. CDR1 is SGHRS and CDR2 is YFSETQ in the germline V gene. CDR3 length: 14 amino acids. The J segment lost 5 bases and the V segment lost 2 bases, leaving 3 bases of the junction unmatched. CDR3 nucleotide sequence: TGCGCCAGCAGCTTAAAACAGGGGGATCAGCCCCAGCATTTT. Residues: CASSLKQGDQPQHF. The complete variable domain, with remaining parts taken from reference TRBV5-1 and TRBJ1-5, reads KAGVTQTPRYLIKTRGQQVTLSCSPISGHRSVSWYQQTPGQGLQFLFEYFSETQRNKGNFPGRFSGRQFSNSRSEMNVSTLELGDSALYLCASSLKQGDQPQHFGDGTRLSIL.

The chain links TRBV7-2 to TRBJ1-2; D possibly corresponds to TRBD1 (6 bases). The ends were cut back, 5 bases at V and 4 bases at J, with 26 bases in the middle. This CDR3 comprises 18 residues. Germline assignment: CDR1 SGHTA and CDR2 FQGNSA. The DNA for the CDR3 is TGTGCCAGCAGCAACACTTTTAGGGGGGGTGGAGTGGTCTATGGCTACACCTTC. It is translated as CASSNTFRGGGVVYGYTF.

This clone appeared a few times. In nucleotides, the CDR3 is TGTGCCAGCAGCTTAGCCACCTCGAGCACCGGGGAGCTGTTTTTT. Its translation: CASSLATSSTGELFF. The chain couples TRBV7-2 to TRBJ2-2; D not certain. The CDR3 contains 15 residues. The germline V gene has CDR1 SGHTA and CDR2 FQGNSA. V lost 0 bases to trimming and J lost 4 bases, with 9 bases between them.

The chain couples TRBV12-5 to TRBJ2-2; 7 nucleotides align to TRBD1. CDR1 and CDR2 from the germline V gene are LGHNT and FRNRAP. V lost 3 bases, J lost 3 bases, and 1 base stayed unmatched. This CDR3 is built from 14 residues. The CDR3 region has the DNA TGTGCTAGTGGTTTTGACAGGGACACCGGGGAGCTGTTTTTT. Translating gives CASGFDRDTGELFF.

The rearrangement links TRBV28 to TRBJ2-2; D perhaps matches TRBD1 (6 bases). The CDR3 runs 14 residues. Looked up from germline, CDR1 is MDHEN and CDR2 is SYDVKM. Trimming took 10 bases from V and 3 from J, leaving 15 bases between them. CDR3 protein: CATTGTTYTGELFF. CDR3 in DNA: TGTGCCACCACCGGGACAACTTACACCGGGGAGCTGTTTTTT.

The chain is built from TRBV6-4 and TRBJ2-1; 13 bases fit TRBD2. The length of the CDR3 is 14 residues. V gave up 9 bases and J gave up 7 bases; unmatched junction bases: 6. Germline CDR1 MRHNA, CDR2 SNTAGT. CDR3 protein: CASGTSGNLNEQFF. DNA for the CDR3: TGTGCCAGTGGGACTAGCGGGAATCTTAATGAGCAGTTCTTC.

V usage is TRBV5-8 and J usage is TRBJ2-1, with a tentative D call TRBD1 (5 bases). The germline V gene encodes CDR1 SGHTS and CDR2 YDEGEE. This CDR3 has 17 amino acids. The V and J ends lost 3 bases and 1 base respectively, with 17 bases between them. CDR3 residues: CASSWAWGDRSYNEQFF. The DNA for the CDR3 is TGTGCCAGCAGCTGGGCTTGGGGCGACCGATCCTACAATGAGCAGTTCTTC.